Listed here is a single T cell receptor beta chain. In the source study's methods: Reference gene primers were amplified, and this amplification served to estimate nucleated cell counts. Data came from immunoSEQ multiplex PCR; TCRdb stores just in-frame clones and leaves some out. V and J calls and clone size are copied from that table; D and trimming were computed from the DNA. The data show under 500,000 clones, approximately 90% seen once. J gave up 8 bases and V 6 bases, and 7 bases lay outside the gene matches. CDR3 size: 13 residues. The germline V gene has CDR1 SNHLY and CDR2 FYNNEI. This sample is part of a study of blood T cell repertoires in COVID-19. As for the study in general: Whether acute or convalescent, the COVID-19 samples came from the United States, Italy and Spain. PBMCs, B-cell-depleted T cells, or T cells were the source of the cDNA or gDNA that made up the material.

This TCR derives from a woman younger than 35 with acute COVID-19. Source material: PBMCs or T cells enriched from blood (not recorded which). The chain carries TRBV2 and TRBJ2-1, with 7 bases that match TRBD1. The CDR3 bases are TGTGCCAGCAGCCACAGGGGCAGGTATGAGCAGTTCTTC. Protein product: CASSHRGRYEQFF.